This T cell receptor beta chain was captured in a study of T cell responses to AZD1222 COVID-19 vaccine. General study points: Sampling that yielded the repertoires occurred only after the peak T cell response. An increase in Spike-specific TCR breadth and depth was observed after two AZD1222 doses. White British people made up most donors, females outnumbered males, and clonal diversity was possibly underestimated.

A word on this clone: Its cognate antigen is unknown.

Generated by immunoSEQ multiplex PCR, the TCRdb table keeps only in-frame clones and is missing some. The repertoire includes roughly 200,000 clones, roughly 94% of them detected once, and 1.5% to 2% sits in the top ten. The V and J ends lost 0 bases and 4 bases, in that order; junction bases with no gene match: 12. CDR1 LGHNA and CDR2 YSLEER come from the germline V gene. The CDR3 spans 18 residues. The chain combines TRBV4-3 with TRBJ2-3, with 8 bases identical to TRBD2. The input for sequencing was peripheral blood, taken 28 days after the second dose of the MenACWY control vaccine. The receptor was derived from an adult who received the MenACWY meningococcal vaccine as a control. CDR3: CASSQEIMTSDFSDTQYF. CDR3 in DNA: TGCGCCAGCAGCCAAGAGATAATGACTAGCGATTTCTCAGATACGCAGTATTTT.